The 32 T cell receptor beta chains presented below share a single source sample, sequenced in a study of STAT5B mutations in CD4+ large granular lymphocyte leukemia (dated by TCRdb to 2021 to 2024). The receptor library was made with the immunoSEQ multiplex PCR assay. The clones in this table, taken by TCRdb from immuneACCESS, are in-frame only. Not every clone is retained; where verified, under half of the shortfall comes from an unresolved V gene, and the cause of the rest is unknown. A total of 30,000 or so clones appear in this sample, roughly three quarters of them only once. The biggest ten clones account for around 2% of the sample. Specimen: CD4+ T cells from blood buffy coats. The receptors come from a human donor in good health.

V usage is TRBV5-6 and J usage is TRBJ1-1, with no clear D. Germline V CDR1 and CDR2: SGHDT, YYEEEE. The CDR3 has 14 residues. With 4 bases removed from V and 1 base from J, the gap between germline ends came to 11 bases. CDR3: CASSPPGRNTEAFF. CDR3 in DNA: TGTGCCAGCAGCCCTCCGGGGAGGAACACTGAAGCTTTCTTT.

This chain connects TRBV6-1 to TRBJ2-5, with 10 nucleotides matching TRBD1. The CDR3 runs to 15 residues. Germline V gene sequence: CDR1 MNHNS, CDR2 SASEGT. J lost 1 base, V lost 7 bases, and 6 bases had no gene match. The CDR3: CASTTGTGVQETQYF. The CDR3 nucleotides are TGTGCCAGCACTACCGGGACAGGGGTCCAAGAGACCCAGTACTTC.

The J gene is TRBJ2-1, the V gene TRBV10-2; 8 bases align to TRBD2. The CDR3 is 15 amino acids. CDR1 WSHSY and CDR2 SAAADI come from the germline V gene. Unmatched junction bases numbered 4, after V lost 3 bases and J lost 3 bases. As DNA, the CDR3 is TGCGCCAGCAGTGAAATAGCGGGGATCTACAATGAGCAGTTCTTC. Residues: CASSEIAGIYNEQFF.

The chain links TRBV19 to TRBJ1-5; TRBD1 matches at 10 bases. After removal of 4 bases from V and 3 bases from J, the junction contained 12 bases not matched to a gene. Germline values: CDR1 LNHDA, CDR2 SQIVND (reference sequence). CDR3 size: 18 residues. The CDR3 DNA is TGTGCCAGTAGTACCAAAAGGACAGGGGGAGTGTACAATCAGCCCCAGCATTTT. It encodes CASSTKRTGGVYNQPQHF.

This clone was seen more than once but under ten times. The chain links TRBV7-9 to TRBJ2-1, with a possible D match to TRBD2 (6 bases). CDR1 SEHNR and CDR2 FQNEAQ come from the germline V gene (reference sequence). The V end was cut by 1 base, the J end by 10 bases, with 14 bases between. The CDR3 runs 14 residues. DNA of the CDR3: TGTGCCAGCAGCTTAGTCGGGGCCGGGAGAGAGCAGTTCTTC. This translates into CASSLVGAGREQFF.

This clone showed up just a few times. This sequence joins TRBV18 and TRBJ1-1, with D perhaps matching TRBD1 (5 bases). Trimming took 5 bases from V and 9 from J, leaving 19 bases between them. Germline V gives CDR1 KGHSH, CDR2 LQKENI. The CDR3 loop spans 14 amino acids. This chain's CDR3 is CASSSGTANWKAFF. The CDR3 region has the DNA TGTGCCAGCTCATCCGGGACTGCCAATTGGAAAGCTTTCTTT.

This clone appeared a few times. This chain uses TRBV4-2 with TRBJ2-5, with D unclear. The CDR3 consists of 14 residues. From germline, CDR1 is LGHNA and CDR2 YNFKEQ. V lost 1 base and J 5 bases, leaving 11 bases between the germline ends. The CDR3 sequence: CASSQGHMRETQYF. The CDR3 region has the DNA TGTGCCAGCAGCCAAGGACACATGAGGGAGACCCAGTACTTC.

The chain couples TRBV6-6 to TRBJ2-3; D unclear. The V and J ends lost 5 bases and 5 bases respectively, with 8 bases between them. The CDR3 sequence is 12 residues long. Germline lookup yields CDR1 MNHNY and CDR2 SVGAGI (reference sequence). The CDR3 region is CASSPGGDTQYF. CDR3 DNA: TGTGCCAGCAGTCCGGGCGGAGATACGCAGTATTTT.

The chain carries TRBV18 and TRBJ1-1; the match to TRBD1 covers 7 bases. Germline V gene sequence: CDR1 KGHSH, CDR2 LQKENI. J was trimmed by 0 bases and V by 6 bases; bases with no gene match: 4. The CDR3 runs to 14 residues. The CDR3 loop is CASSGTVMNTEAFF. For the CDR3, the DNA is TGTGCCAGCTCTGGGACAGTCATGAACACTGAAGCTTTCTTT.

The chain is built from TRBV30 and TRBJ2-5; 10 bases are a match to TRBD2. The V gene's germline CDR1 is GTSNPN and CDR2 SVGIG (reference sequence). The junction had 0 bases not matched to a gene; V was cut back by 0 bases and J by 2 bases. The CDR3 consists of 14 residues. CDR3 nucleotides: TGTGCCTGGAGTGTACTAGCGGGGCAAGAGACCCAGTACTTC. This translates into CAWSVLAGQETQYF.

The genes are TRBV9 and TRBJ1-3, with D uncertain. V lost 3 bases to trimming and J lost 4 bases, with 8 bases between them. Germline V lookup: CDR1 SGDLS, CDR2 YYNGEE. The CDR3 has 13 residues. As DNA, the CDR3 is TGTGCCAGCAGCGACCGGACGGGAAACACCATATATTTT. This sequence encodes CASSDRTGNTIYF.

The chain combines TRBV11-2 with TRBJ2-2; 14 bases match TRBD2. In germline, CDR1 is SGHAT, CDR2 FQNNGV. The V and J ends lost 5 bases and 2 bases, in that order; junction bases with no gene match: 7. The CDR3 is 18 residues long. The CDR3 nucleotides read TGTGCCAGCAGCCCCAGACTAGCGGGAGGGCCTAACACCGGGGAGCTGTTTTTT. Its protein is CASSPRLAGGPNTGELFF.

This clone was picked up a small number of times. The chain links TRBV28 to TRBJ2-7; no clear D. Deletions cut 4 bases from V and 6 bases from J, with 7 bases between. Germline V gives CDR1 MDHEN, CDR2 SYDVKM. The CDR3 totals 11 residues. The CDR3 DNA follows: TGTGCCAGCAGTTCCTGGTCCGAGCAGTACTTC. Translating it yields CASSSWSEQYF.

The DNA for the CDR3 is TGTGCCAGCAGCCGGGAGGGGGCGGGCTATGGCTACACCTTC. It codes for CASSREGAGYGYTF. V gene TRBV13 combines with J gene TRBJ1-2; TRBD1 aligns across 7 bases. The CDR3 extends over 14 amino acids. The germline gives CDR1 PRHDT, CDR2 FYEKMQ (reference sequence). V shed 5 bases, J shed 4 bases, and the junction held 7 bases outside the gene matches.

The J gene is TRBJ2-7, the V gene TRBV27, with 15 bases fitting TRBD2. The germline CDR1 and CDR2 sequences are MNHEY and SMNVEV (reference sequence). The CDR3 loop spans 16 amino acids. V shed 5 bases and J 6 bases; nucleotides not matched to a gene: 8. The CDR3 loop reads CASSPDTGLAGGEQYF. Here the CDR3 DNA reads TGTGCCAGCAGTCCCGACACGGGACTAGCGGGAGGCGAGCAGTACTTC.

This clone was counted only a few times. This sequence joins TRBV4-1 and TRBJ2-7, with D perhaps matching TRBD1 or TRBD2 (5 bases each). Trimming shortened V by 1 base and J by 0 bases, and 10 bases separated the two germline ends. The CDR3 is 15 residues long. Germline CDR1 MGHRA, CDR2 YSYEKL. The CDR3 spells CASSQGDGSSYEQYF. The DNA for the CDR3 is TGCGCCAGCAGCCAAGGGGACGGAAGCTCCTACGAGCAGTACTTC.

The CDR3 DNA is TGTGCCAGCAGCTTAGTAGTGGGCTCTGGAAACACCGGGGAGCTGTTTTTT. The encoded protein is CASSLVVGSGNTGELFF. This chain uses TRBV7-2 with TRBJ2-2; no reliable D call. This CDR3 region has 17 residues. V shed 1 base and J shed 2 bases, with 14 bases lying between them. The V gene's germline CDR1 is SGHTA and CDR2 FQGNSA.

The genes are TRBV18 and TRBJ2-5; D not certain. The CDR3 has 13 residues. Trimming removed 2 bases from V and 5 bases from J, with 9 bases in between. Germline CDR1 is KGHSH and CDR2 is LQKENI. The CDR3 loop reads CASSPTRAETQYF. DNA of the CDR3: TGTGCCAGCTCACCAACAAGGGCGGAGACCCAGTACTTC.

The chain combines TRBV9 with TRBJ2-3, with no clear D. Trimming left V 3 bases short and J 1 base short, with 12 bases between. There are 15 residues in the CDR3. CDR1 and CDR2 (germline): SGDLS, YYNGEE. For the CDR3, the DNA is TGTGCCAGCAGCGGACATTTTCTCGGCACAGATACGCAGTATTTT. Protein sequence: CASSGHFLGTDTQYF. The full variable domain, completed using reference TRBV9 and TRBJ2-3, is DSGVTQTPKHLITATGQRVTLRCSPRSGDLSVYWYQQSLDQGLQFLIQYYNGEERAKGNILERFSAQQFPDLHSELNLSSLELGDSALYFCASSGHFLGTDTQYFGPGTRLTVL.

The chain joins TRBV6-1 to TRBJ1-4; D gene ambiguous. Per the germline V gene, CDR1 is MNHNS and CDR2 is SASEGT. Trimming took 2 bases from V and 0 from J, leaving 22 bases between them. The CDR3 runs 20 residues. CDR3 loop: CASSEIWMSRLSSTNEKLFF. CDR3 bases: TGTGCCAGCAGTGAAATTTGGATGTCGAGACTGTCCTCAACTAATGAAAAACTGTTTTTT.

In its sample, this clone was seen a few times. The V gene is TRBV18, the J gene TRBJ1-4; D not certain. Trimming pared 1 base from V and 8 bases from J, leaving 11 bases between. The CDR3 sequence is 14 residues long. CDR1 and CDR2 (germline): KGHSH, LQKENI. CDR3 DNA: TGTGCCAGCTCACCACAATCAGGTGGAGAAAAACTGTTTTTT. Its protein product is CASSPQSGGEKLFF.

J is TRBJ2-7 and V is TRBV5-1; D gene ambiguous. The CDR3 is made up of 14 amino acids. V lost 0 bases and J lost 2, with 9 bases in between. Per germline, CDR1 SGHRS and CDR2 YFSETQ. The CDR3 loop reads CASSLVSGTYEQYF. Here the CDR3 DNA reads TGCGCCAGCAGCTTGGTCTCAGGTACCTACGAGCAGTACTTC.

This clone was picked up a small number of times. This specimen includes other DNA sequences encoding the same CDR3. This chain uses TRBV20-1 with TRBJ1-1; D not resolved. V was clipped by 0 bases and J by 5 bases, with 4 bases between them. The germline V gene encodes CDR1 DFQATT and CDR2 SNEGSKA (reference sequence). CDR3 length: 11 amino acids. CDR3 sequence (DNA): TGCAGTGCTAGAGATCAAACTGAAGCTTTCTTT. This sequence encodes CSARDQTEAFF.

The gene calls are TRBV19 and TRBJ2-5, with D possibly being TRBD1 or TRBD2 (5 bases each). With 4 bases removed from V and 1 base from J, the gap between germline ends came to 13 bases. The germline CDR1 and CDR2 sequences are LNHDA and SQIVND (reference sequence). The CDR3 extends over 15 amino acids. The CDR3 nucleotides are TGTGCCAGTAGTAGGAGTCCGGGACCCCAAGAGACCCAGTACTTC. Protein product: CASSRSPGPQETQYF. The variable domain in full, with the rest retrieved from reference TRBV19 and TRBJ2-5, is DGGITQSPKYLFRKEGQNVTLSCEQNLNHDAMYWYRQDPGQGLRLIYYSQIVNDFQKGDIAEGYSVSREKKESFPLTVTSAQKNPTAFYLCASSRSPGPQETQYFGPGTRLLVL.

The chain recombines TRBV19 with TRBJ1-2; 7 bases agree with TRBD1. Trimming took 5 bases from V and 4 from J; bases not matched to a gene: 7. CDR3 length: 14 amino acids. Germline loops: CDR1 LNHDA, CDR2 SQIVND (reference sequence). The CDR3 DNA reads as TGTGCCAGTAGTGCGTTGGGACAGAGCTATGGCTACACCTTC. Protein: CASSALGQSYGYTF.

V usage is TRBV6-5 and J usage is TRBJ2-5; D is unclear. The germline CDR1 and CDR2 sequences are MNHEY and SVGAGI. V was trimmed by 0 bases and J by 5 bases, leaving 4 bases between them. There are 12 residues in the CDR3. The CDR3 DNA sequence: TGTGCCAGCAGTTACTCGGGGGAGACCCAGTACTTC. Its translation is CASSYSGETQYF.

This chain joins TRBV6-6 and TRBJ2-2, with 8 bases matching TRBD1. In germline, CDR1 is MNHNY, CDR2 SVGAGI (reference sequence). The CDR3 runs to 16 residues. V dropped 6 bases and J dropped 0; count of bases not matched to a gene: 6. This chain's CDR3 is CASSRDRPANTGELFF. The CDR3 coding sequence is TGTGCCAGCAGCCGGGACAGGCCGGCGAACACCGGGGAGCTGTTTTTT.

This chain joins TRBV7-7 and TRBJ1-2; 8 bases match TRBD1. The CDR3 is 18 amino acids. The junction had 17 bases not matched to a gene; V was cut back by 5 bases and J by 3 bases. The V gene's germline CDR1 is SSHAT and CDR2 FNYEAQ (reference sequence). DNA for the CDR3: TGTGCCAGCAGCCCTCAGCGGGACAGGCCACTCTCAGACTATGGCTACACCTTC. The encoded protein is CASSPQRDRPLSDYGYTF.

J is TRBJ2-1 and V is TRBV13; no clear D. The CDR3 runs to 16 residues. Germline assignment: CDR1 PRHDT and CDR2 FYEKMQ (reference sequence). V lost 5 bases to trimming and J lost 0 bases, with 14 bases between them. The CDR3 reads CASSRLGQSSYNEQFF. Here the CDR3 DNA reads TGTGCCAGCAGCCGCCTCGGGCAGAGCTCCTACAATGAGCAGTTCTTC.

This rearrangement joins TRBV28 to TRBJ1-5; D not resolved. V was clipped by 2 bases and J by 3 bases, with 8 bases between them. Per the germline V gene, CDR1 is MDHEN and CDR2 is SYDVKM. This CDR3 has 14 residues. The CDR3 loop reads CASSLTVLNQPQHF. The CDR3, as DNA: TGTGCCAGCAGTTTAACGGTTCTCAATCAGCCCCAGCATTTT.

The chain combines TRBV6-1 with TRBJ1-4; no definite D call. The CDR3 extends over 15 amino acids. The V gene lost 1 base and the J gene lost 7 bases, with 13 bases spanning the gap. In germline, CDR1 is MNHNS, CDR2 SASEGT. CDR3 in DNA: TGTGCCAGCAGTGAAGAAGCGGCTAATGGTGAAAAACTGTTTTTT. This encodes CASSEEAANGEKLFF.

In its sample, this clone was seen a few times. This chain connects TRBV9 to TRBJ1-1; TRBD1 agrees at 8 bases. CDR3 length: 15 amino acids. The J segment lost 2 bases and the V segment lost 3 bases, leaving 6 bases of the junction unmatched. Looked up from germline, CDR1 is SGDLS and CDR2 is YYNGEE. CDR3 region: CASSDRPGGNTEAFF. The CDR3, as DNA: TGTGCCAGCAGCGATCGACCAGGGGGCAACACTGAAGCTTTCTTT. Using reference TRBV9 and TRBJ1-1 for the parts outside the CDR3, the full variable domain is DSGVTQTPKHLITATGQRVTLRCSPRSGDLSVYWYQQSLDQGLQFLIQYYNGEERAKGNILERFSAQQFPDLHSELNLSSLELGDSALYFCASSDRPGGNTEAFFGQGTRLTVV.